These 10 T cell receptor beta chains were sequenced from one sample in a study of cytomegalovirus exposure and HLA in healthy donors. Vbeta (60) and Jbeta (13) primers were used in the PCR. Clones were sequenced by immunoSEQ multiplex PCR, and TCRdb holds only the in-frame ones, with some missing. The sample includes 150,000 to 200,000 clones. What was sequenced was PBMCs. These receptors were collected from a young man in good health and CMV-seronegative.

The chain has TRBV7-9 and TRBJ1-6; TRBD1 matches 9 bases. CDR3 length: 13 amino acids. Trimming took 5 bases from V and 10 from J; bases not matched to a gene: 3. CDR1 is SEHNR, CDR2 FQNEAQ, per germline (reference sequence). In nucleotides, the CDR3 is TGTGCCAGCAGCGGGACAGGGCGCTCACCCCTCCACTTT. Protein sequence: CASSGTGRSPLHF.

The rearrangement links TRBV7-9 to TRBJ1-1, with no clear D. The germline V and J ends were trimmed by 3 bases and 2 bases, with 10 bases remaining between them. The CDR3 has 14 residues. The germline gives CDR1 SEHNR, CDR2 FQNEAQ (reference sequence). The CDR3: CASSFGEVNTEAFF. DNA for the CDR3: TGTGCCAGCAGCTTTGGGGAGGTTAACACTGAAGCTTTCTTT.

The chain uses TRBV5-1 and TRBJ1-2; a possible D gene is TRBD1 (6 bases). The CDR3 loop spans 15 amino acids. CDR1 SGHRS and CDR2 YFSETQ come from the germline V gene. Between the trimmed V and J ends, which lost 2 bases and 5 bases, there was a span of 16 bases. The DNA of the CDR3 is TGCGCCAGCAGCTTTATGAGACAGGAGCCTTATGGCTACACCTTC. Its translation: CASSFMRQEPYGYTF.

The J gene is TRBJ2-5, the V gene TRBV7-2, with 13 positions matching TRBD2. This CDR3 has 18 residues. Trimming at V came to 5 bases and at J to 2 bases, leaving 11 bases not matched to a gene. Germline loops: CDR1 SGHTA, CDR2 FQGNSA. The CDR3 sequence is CASSAARLAGGRQETQYF. The CDR3 DNA is TGTGCCAGCAGCGCCGCCAGACTAGCGGGGGGACGACAAGAGACCCAGTACTTC.

The chain has TRBV19 and TRBJ1-4; D unclear. The CDR3 extends over 14 amino acids. CDR1 is LNHDA and CDR2 is SQIVND in the germline V gene (reference sequence). V was clipped by 2 bases and J by 4 bases, with 8 bases between them. The CDR3 loop is CASSISAGNEKLFF. DNA of the CDR3: TGTGCCAGTAGTATATCGGCAGGTAATGAAAAACTGTTTTTT.

The rearrangement links TRBV9 to TRBJ2-1, with 9 bases matching TRBD1. J was trimmed by 7 bases and V by 4 bases; bases with no gene match: 9. The CDR3 totals 15 residues. CDR1 is SGDLS, CDR2 YYNGEE, per germline. The CDR3 region is CASSPPRTGVNEQFF. The CDR3 nucleotides are TGTGCCAGCAGCCCTCCCCGGACAGGGGTGAATGAGCAGTTCTTC.

Worth noting for this clone: This sample includes further DNA sequences coding for the same CDR3. The chain uses TRBV28 and TRBJ2-7, with 10 bases matching TRBD2. V was pared by 3 bases and J by 2 bases, with 4 bases of the junction left unmatched. CDR3 length: 15 residues. Germline V CDR1 and CDR2: MDHEN, SYDVKM. CDR3 protein: CASSFASGRAYEQYF. CDR3 DNA sequence: TGTGCCAGCAGTTTTGCCAGCGGGAGGGCCTACGAGCAGTACTTC.

This chain links TRBV27 with TRBJ2-7; TRBD1 is a possible D gene (6 bases). This CDR3 has 13 amino acids. Germline CDR1 reads MNHEY; CDR2 reads SMNVEV (reference sequence). V dropped 3 bases and J dropped 2 bases, with 8 bases sitting between them. The CDR3 protein is CASSFRDTYEQYF. Written as DNA, the CDR3 is TGTGCCAGCAGTTTTAGGGACACCTACGAGCAGTACTTC.

This sequence joins TRBV28 and TRBJ2-1, with TRBD2 identical over 11 bases. The CDR3 is made up of 20 amino acids. CDR1 MDHEN and CDR2 SYDVKM come from the germline V gene. V was pared by 5 bases and J by 0 bases, with 15 bases of the junction left unmatched. The CDR3 DNA reads as TGTGCCAGCAGTGCCTTGCTAGCGGGAGGCTCGTTTAGCTCCTACAATGAGCAGTTCTTC. Its translation is CASSALLAGGSFSSYNEQFF. The full variable domain, completed using reference TRBV28 and TRBJ2-1, is DVKVTQSSRYLVKRTGEKVFLECVQDMDHENMFWYRQDPGLGLRLIYFSYDVKMKEKGDIPEGYSVSREKKERFSLILESASTNQTSMYLCASSALLAGGSFSSYNEQFFGPGTRLTVL.

V gene TRBV18 combines with J gene TRBJ2-1, with 10 bases identical to TRBD2. CDR3 length: 16 amino acids. Germline CDR1 and CDR2: KGHSH and LQKENI. J lost 3 bases, V lost 4 bases, and 6 bases had no gene match. The CDR3 DNA reads TGTGCCAGCTCACTGGTAACTAGCGGGGACTACAATGAGCAGTTCTTC. Translating gives CASSLVTSGDYNEQFF.